The 20 T cell receptor beta chains below all came from one sample that was sequenced in a study of T cell repertoires in cytomegalovirus infection. Via MiXCR, TCRdb re-called the reads, giving one row per CDR3 protein. The sample includes 400,000 to 550,000 distinct CDR3 sequences, 10% to 12% of them seen just once. The sample comprised PBMCs. These receptors came from a human donor in good health (CMV status not recorded). Some clones in this sample may be carry-over from other donors' samples.

This clonotype was observed a few times. This chain joins TRBV30 and TRBJ1-1; D perhaps matches TRBD1 (5 bases). The CDR3 extends over 11 amino acids. Germline V gene lookup returns CDR1 GTSNPN and CDR2 SVGIG (reference sequence). V lost 4 bases and J 8 bases, leaving 11 bases between the germline ends. CDR3 sequence (DNA): TGTGCCTGGATGCGGGACCGCGAAGCTTTCTTT. Its translation is CAWMRDREAFF. Full variable domain (outside the CDR3, taken from reference TRBV30 and TRBJ1-1): SQTIHQWPATLVQPVGSPLSLECTVEGTSNPNLYWYRQAAGRGLQLLFYSVGIGQISSEVPQNLSASRPQDRQFILSSKKLLLSDSGFYLCAWMRDREAFFGQGTRLTVV.

This clonotype turned up a few times. The rearrangement joins TRBV6-1 to TRBJ1-6, with 7 bases identical to TRBD1. This CDR3 has 16 residues. Germline trimming cut 0 bases from V and 10 bases from J; bases unmatched to any gene: 9. In germline, CDR1 is MNHNS, CDR2 SASEGT. The CDR3 DNA reads TGTGCCAGCAGTGAAGCAATCCGACAGGGATACTCACCCCTCCACTTT. This encodes CASSEAIRQGYSPLHF.

In its sample, this clonotype was seen a few times. This rearrangement joins TRBV7-8 to TRBJ2-3; unclear D gene. The length of the CDR3 is 14 residues. Germline V CDR1 and CDR2: SGHVS, FQNEAQ. V was cut by 3 bases and J by 6 bases, with 13 bases left in between. CDR3 DNA: TGTGCCAGCAGCTTGCGGTTTCGTCCGGATACGCAGTATTTT. It codes for CASSLRFRPDTQYF.

At least ten counts were recorded for this clonotype. This rearrangement joins TRBV7-2 to TRBJ1-4; 7 bases are a match to TRBD1. Unmatched junction bases numbered 3, after V lost 6 bases and J lost 5 bases. The CDR3 sequence is 13 residues long. Germline lookup yields CDR1 SGHTA and CDR2 FQGNSA. The CDR3 nucleotides are TGTGCCAGCAGGGGGACAGTAAATGAAAAACTGTTTTTT. It specifies CASRGTVNEKLFF.

The V call is TRBV10-3, the J call TRBJ1-4; the D gene is possibly TRBD1 (6 bases). Trimming shortened V by 3 bases and J by 2 bases, and 13 bases separated the two germline ends. The germline CDR1 and CDR2 sequences are ENHRY and SYGVKD. CDR3 length equals 16 residues. In nucleotides, the CDR3 is TGTGCCATCAGTGAACGGGCGGGGGCCACTAATGAAAAACTGTTTTTT. As protein: CAISERAGATNEKLFF.

This clonotype has a count of ten or more. The chain employs TRBV10-3 and TRBJ2-3; D gene uncertain. V was clipped by 4 bases and J by 2 bases, with 7 bases between them. CDR1 and CDR2 from the germline V gene are ENHRY and SYGVKD. This CDR3 region has 13 residues. The CDR3 reads CAISGTSTDTQYF. The CDR3 DNA follows: TGTGCCATCAGTGGGACCTCCACAGATACGCAGTATTTT.

On this clonotype: This clone may be a read error of a much larger clone one base away. Since no conserved phenylalanine or tryptophan closes the CDR3, a read error is the likely cause. The CDR3 bases are TGCAGTGCTACCACCCCAGGGACAGGGGGCCAAGAGACCCAGTACTTG. This encodes CSATTPGTGGQETQYL. The gene calls are TRBV20-1 and TRBJ2-5; 11 nucleotides match TRBD1. The CDR3 totals 16 residues. V shed 4 bases, J shed 1 base, and the junction held 8 bases outside the gene matches. The germline gives CDR1 DFQATT, CDR2 SNEGSKA (reference sequence).

There are many counts of this clonotype. The chain has TRBV19 and TRBJ2-1, with 9 bases matching TRBD1. There are 16 residues in the CDR3. Germline loops: CDR1 LNHDA, CDR2 SQIVND (reference sequence). Unmatched junction bases numbered 13, after V lost 6 bases and J lost 7 bases. This CDR3 is CASRVPGQGEKNEQFF. In DNA, the CDR3 is TGTGCCAGTAGGGTACCGGGACAGGGAGAAAAAAATGAGCAGTTCTTC.

This clonotype has ten or more counts. This sequence joins TRBV12-3 or TRBV12-4 and TRBJ1-2, with D possibly being TRBD1 (6 bases). V gave up 6 bases and J gave up 8 bases, with 16 bases separating them. The CDR3 totals 13 residues. CDR3 nucleotide sequence: TGTGCCAGCAGCCGCACAGGGCAGTGGGGCTACACCTTC. This sequence encodes CASSRTGQWGYTF.

This clonotype appeared many times. V is TRBV2 and J is TRBJ2-2; TRBD1 matches at 8 bases. CDR3 length: 15 residues. From germline, CDR1 is SNHLY and CDR2 FYNNEI. With V trimmed by 4 bases and J by 6 bases, 7 bases remained unmatched. The CDR3 nucleotides are TGTGCCAGCAGTGGAGCAGGGGGCCGGGCCGGGGAGCTGTTTTTT. Its protein is CASSGAGGRAGELFF.

This clonotype has at least ten counts. The chain links TRBV6-2 or TRBV6-3 to TRBJ2-5; D might be TRBD1 or TRBD2, each matching 5 bases. The CDR3 spans 15 residues. CDR1 MNHEY and CDR2 SVGEGT come from the germline V gene. Trimming cost V 6 bases and J 2 bases, with 16 bases left between them. The CDR3 is CASSPGTGPQETQYF. The CDR3, as DNA: TGTGCCAGCAGCCCCGGGACGGGACCACAAGAGACCCAGTACTTC.

This clonotype appeared many times. CDR3 nucleotides: TGTGCCAGCAGACGTTCTAGCGGGGGGCCGGGAGATACGCAGTATTTT. Its translation is CASRRSSGGPGDTQYF. The rearrangement links TRBV11-2 to TRBJ2-3; 11 bases are a match to TRBD2. The CDR3 runs 16 residues. CDR1 and CDR2 from the germline V gene are SGHAT and FQNNGV. J gave up 5 bases and V 6 bases, and 10 bases lay outside the gene matches.

This clonotype occurred a few times. This chain links TRBV6-1 with TRBJ1-1; a possible D gene is TRBD1 (5 bases). This CDR3 spans 15 amino acids. CDR1 and CDR2 (germline): MNHNS, SASEGT. V lost 5 bases to trimming and J lost 3 bases, with 16 bases between them. CDR3 amino acids: CASSIRDGVDTEAFF. CDR3 sequence (DNA): TGTGCCAGCAGTATCCGGGACGGGGTCGACACTGAAGCTTTCTTT.

As for this clonotype: A much larger clonotype is one base distant, so this may be a read error. V gene TRBV4-1 combines with J gene TRBJ2-3; D tentatively reads TRBD1 or TRBD2 (6 bases each). Germline CDR1 reads MGHRA; CDR2 reads YSYEKL. The CDR3 spans 15 residues. The V gene lost 4 bases and the J gene lost 2 bases, with 13 bases spanning the gap. The chain's CDR3 is CASSPNRDSTDTQYF. DNA of the CDR3: TGCGCCAGCAGCCCCAACAGGGACTCCACAGATACGCAGTATTTT.

This clonotype came up many times. V gene TRBV7-2 combines with J gene TRBJ1-2; no clear D. Germline loops: CDR1 SGHTA, CDR2 FQGNSA. Trimming left V 6 bases short and J 8 bases short, with 16 bases between. The CDR3 consists of 13 residues. The CDR3 DNA reads TGTGCCAGCAGTCAGGACCGGACGGGAGGCTACACCTTC. Its protein product is CASSQDRTGGYTF.

This clonotype was recorded at least ten times. V is TRBV7-2 and J is TRBJ1-3, with unresolved D. The CDR3 has 15 residues. In germline, CDR1 is SGHTA, CDR2 FQGNSA. V was shortened by 4 bases and J by 0 bases, with 10 bases between the two germline ends. CDR3: CASSSAGLSGNTIYF. CDR3 bases: TGTGCCAGCAGCTCCGCGGGCCTCTCTGGAAACACCATATATTTT. Using reference TRBV7-2 and TRBJ1-3 for the parts outside the CDR3, the full variable domain is GAGVSQSPSNKVTEKGKDVELRCDPISGHTALYWYRQSLGQGLEFLIYFQGNSAPDKSGLPSDRFSAERTGGSVSTLTIQRTQQEDSAVYLCASSSAGLSGNTIYFGEGSWLTVV.

This clonotype appeared many times. The chain is built from TRBV12-3 or TRBV12-4 and TRBJ1-1; tentative D call: TRBD1 (6 bases). This CDR3 has 13 residues. V was clipped by 7 bases and J by 5 bases, with 14 bases between them. In nucleotides, the CDR3 is TGTGCCAGCACCACAGGGTCGGGGACTGAAGCTTTCTTT. Its protein is CASTTGSGTEAFF.

DNA for the CDR3: TGCAGCGTTGCCCGGACTAGCGCAAGACAAGAGACCCAGTACTTC. Its translation: CSVARTSARQETQYF. V is TRBV29-1 and J is TRBJ2-5; 9 nucleotides match TRBD2. CDR1 is SQVTM and CDR2 is ANQGSEA in the germline V gene. The CDR3 is 15 residues long. Losses at the gene ends were 4 bases for V and 2 bases for J; bases not matched to a gene: 8.

This clonotype has just a few counts. J is TRBJ1-5 and V is TRBV30, with no clear D. CDR1 GTSNPN and CDR2 SVGIG come from the germline V gene (reference sequence). The CDR3 sequence is 16 residues long. Trimming stripped 1 base from V and 3 bases from J, with 16 bases between. CDR3 bases: TGTGCCTGGAGTGCCCTCGGGTCTGGGGTCAATCAGCCCCAGCATTTT. Translation gives CAWSALGSGVNQPQHF.

This clonotype was found many times. V gene TRBV6-1 combines with J gene TRBJ2-7, with D perhaps TRBD1 (6 bases). This CDR3 has 13 residues. The germline V gene encodes CDR1 MNHNS and CDR2 SASEGT. V lost 7 bases, J lost 2 bases, and 12 bases lay in between. This CDR3 is CASNQGSPYEQYF. DNA of the CDR3: TGTGCCAGCAACCAGGGGTCCCCCTACGAGCAGTACTTC.